The 32 T cell receptor beta chains presented below share a single source sample, sequenced in a study of blood T cell repertoires in COVID-19. TCRdb's table, derived via immunoSEQ multiplex PCR, lists solely in-frame clones and lacks some. The repertoire consists of about 170,000 clones, with roughly 88% occurring once and the leading ten covering around 5%. The source material was peripheral blood. The receptors were sampled from a man between 18 and 29 years old with COVID-19, enrolled during active disease.

V gene TRBV6-4 combines with J gene TRBJ2-1; D might be TRBD1 (5 bases). The CDR3 contains 15 residues. Germline assignment: CDR1 MRHNA and CDR2 SNTAGT. V gave up 4 bases and J gave up 1 base, with 11 bases separating them. Written as DNA, the CDR3 is TGTGCCAGCAGTGTCGGTCAGGGATCCTACAATGAGCAGTTCTTC. Its translation is CASSVGQGSYNEQFF.

The chain recombines TRBV28 with TRBJ2-7; the D gene is possibly TRBD2 (6 bases). The V gene's germline CDR1 is MDHEN and CDR2 SYDVKM. V lost 5 bases, J lost 2 bases, and 19 bases lay in between. This CDR3 is built from 16 residues. CDR3 bases: TGTGCCAGCAGTCCGGAACTAGCCTGGAAAACCTACGAGCAGTACTTC. Protein product: CASSPELAWKTYEQYF.

This rearrangement joins TRBV29-1 to TRBJ1-2; tentative D call: TRBD1 (6 bases). Germline assignment: CDR1 SQVTM and CDR2 ANQGSEA. This CDR3 comprises 14 residues. V lost 7 bases and J 4 bases, leaving 19 bases between the germline ends. The CDR3 is CSARGTGRSYGYTF. The CDR3 DNA reads TGCAGCGCCAGGGGAACAGGGCGTAGCTATGGCTACACCTTC.

This chain connects TRBV3-1 (or the pseudogene TRBV3-2) to TRBJ2-2, with D possibly TRBD1 on 6 matching bases. This CDR3 comprises 13 residues. Trimming took 6 bases from V and 4 from J, leaving 9 bases between them. CDR1 and CDR2 from the germline V gene are LGHDT and YNNKEL (reference sequence). The CDR3 DNA sequence: TGTGCCAGCAGGACAGGCGGCACCGGGGAGCTGTTTTTT. Translated, it gives CASRTGGTGELFF.

V gene TRBV3-1 (or the pseudogene TRBV3-2) combines with J gene TRBJ2-3; D unclear. Trimming took off 3 bases at V and 0 bases at J, with 10 bases between the two ends. Germline lookup yields CDR1 LGHDT and CDR2 YNNKEL (reference sequence). The CDR3 is 15 residues long. As DNA, the CDR3 is TGTGCCAGCAGCCATACTACTGGAAGCACAGATACGCAGTATTTT. Translated, it gives CASSHTTGSTDTQYF.

Here the CDR3 DNA reads TGTGCCTGGAGTTGGGCGGGTAACACAGATACGCAGTATTTT. Translation gives CAWSWAGNTDTQYF. The rearrangement links TRBV30 to TRBJ2-3; weak D call: TRBD2 (5 bases). Germline CDR1 and CDR2: GTSNPN and SVGIG (reference sequence). V gave up 2 bases and J gave up 2 bases, with 11 bases separating them. The CDR3 consists of 14 residues.

J is TRBJ1-5 and V is TRBV7-8, with a possible D match to TRBD1 (6 bases). Germline CDR1 is SGHVS and CDR2 is FQNEAQ. The CDR3 totals 17 residues. Trimming took 0 bases from V and 6 from J, leaving 18 bases between them. The CDR3 region is CASSLAVGGRVAQPQHF. The CDR3 nucleotides read TGTGCCAGCAGCTTAGCGGTAGGGGGTAGGGTAGCTCAGCCCCAGCATTTT.

This rearrangement joins TRBV6-2 or TRBV6-3 to TRBJ1-2; 9 positions agree with TRBD1. The CDR3 is 14 residues long. Trimming cost V 6 bases and J 4 bases; bases outside gene matches: 6. Germline-derived CDR1 and CDR2 are MNHEY and SVGEGT. The CDR3 region is CASSLGQGGYGYTF. CDR3 nucleotide sequence: TGTGCCAGCAGCCTGGGACAGGGAGGCTATGGCTACACCTTC.

This chain links TRBV28 with TRBJ1-5, with TRBD1 as a possible D gene (5 bases). Trimming cost V 11 bases and J 5 bases, with 10 bases left between them. The CDR3 has 11 residues. CDR1 is MDHEN and CDR2 is SYDVKM in the germline V gene. CDR3 in amino acids: CAWGRDQPQHF. CDR3 sequence (DNA): TGTGCCTGGGGCCGGGATCAGCCCCAGCATTTT.

The J gene is TRBJ1-1, the V gene TRBV11-3; 10 bases line up with TRBD1. The CDR3 has 13 residues. The germline CDR1 and CDR2 sequences are SGHNT and YENEEA. V lost 4 bases to trimming and J lost 6 bases; unmatched junction nucleotides: 2. CDR3 in DNA: TGTGCCAGCAGCTCCGGGACAGGGGCTGAAGCTTTCTTT. Its protein product is CASSSGTGAEAFF.

The chain couples TRBV7-8 to TRBJ2-7; 8 bases fit TRBD2. Germline CDR1 and CDR2: SGHVS and FQNEAQ. This CDR3 has 16 residues. With 5 bases clipped from V and 2 bases from J, the junction kept 11 bases outside the gene matches. CDR3 bases: TGTGCCAGCAGCCCTAAGCGGGGGACTAGGCCCTACGAGCAGTACTTC. Translated, it gives CASSPKRGTRPYEQYF.

The chain recombines TRBV28 with TRBJ1-2; 7 nucleotides align to TRBD1. CDR1 and CDR2 (germline): MDHEN, SYDVKM. The J segment lost 4 bases and the V segment lost 5 bases, leaving 10 bases of the junction unmatched. The CDR3 loop spans 15 amino acids. The CDR3 DNA follows: TGTGCCAGCAGTGACTCGACAGGGTCCCGCTATGGCTACACCTTC. As protein: CASSDSTGSRYGYTF.

The J gene is TRBJ2-1, the V gene TRBV12-5, with D hard to call. This CDR3 region has 11 residues. Germline V gene lookup returns CDR1 LGHNT and CDR2 FRNRAP. V lost 3 bases and J lost 8, with 5 bases in between. The CDR3, as DNA: TGTGCTAGTGGTTTACTCGATGAGCAGTTCTTC. Encoded protein: CASGLLDEQFF.

The chain couples TRBV11-1 to TRBJ2-2; 8 bases line up with TRBD2. Germline lookup yields CDR1 SGHAT and CDR2 FQDESV (reference sequence). The junction had 11 bases not matched to a gene; V was cut back by 5 bases and J by 6 bases. The CDR3 spans 16 residues. CDR3 region: CASSPGGAEVAGELFF. In DNA form, the CDR3 reads TGTGCCAGCAGCCCGGGGGGGGCGGAAGTGGCCGGGGAGCTGTTTTTT.

The chain is built from TRBV28 and TRBJ1-2; D gene ambiguous. The CDR3 totals 17 residues. V lost 5 bases to trimming and J lost 3 bases, with 22 bases between them. The germline V gene has CDR1 MDHEN and CDR2 SYDVKM. The CDR3 DNA is TGTGCCAGCAGTACCGTCATATCCCCAAACCTATACTATGGCTACACCTTC. It translates to CASSTVISPNLYYGYTF.

V gene TRBV9 combines with J gene TRBJ2-6; 7 nucleotides line up with TRBD1. CDR1 is SGDLS, CDR2 YYNGEE, per germline. After removal of 1 base from V and 4 bases from J, the junction contained 11 bases not matched to a gene. The length of the CDR3 is 18 residues. The CDR3 sequence is CASSVSLTGDTGANVLTF. As DNA, the CDR3 is TGTGCCAGCAGCGTAAGCCTAACAGGGGACACCGGGGCCAACGTCCTGACTTTC.

This chain uses TRBV9 with TRBJ1-5; D gene ambiguous. CDR3 length equals 12 residues. Germline V gene data show CDR1 as SGDLS and CDR2 as YYNGEE. Between the trimmed V and J ends, which lost 4 bases and 2 bases, there was a span of 4 bases. The CDR3 is CASSSGNQPQHF. CDR3 bases: TGTGCCAGCAGCTCGGGCAATCAGCCCCAGCATTTT.

This chain connects TRBV27 to TRBJ1-6; TRBD1 aligns across 10 bases. The CDR3 totals 16 residues. CDR1 MNHEY and CDR2 SMNVEV come from the germline V gene (reference sequence). Trimming took 6 bases from V and 7 from J; bases not matched to a gene: 9. CDR3 loop: CASRVGQGVGNSPLHF. Written as DNA, the CDR3 is TGTGCCAGCAGGGTAGGACAGGGGGTCGGAAATTCACCCCTCCACTTT.

The chain recombines TRBV28 with TRBJ2-1; 7 bases map to TRBD2. CDR3 size: 15 residues. The J segment lost 2 bases and the V segment lost 6 bases, leaving 7 bases of the junction unmatched. CDR1 and CDR2 from the germline V gene are MDHEN and SYDVKM. CDR3 protein: CASREVAGTYNEQFF. In DNA form, the CDR3 reads TGTGCCAGCAGAGAGGTAGCGGGTACCTACAATGAGCAGTTCTTC.

The chain employs TRBV25-1 and TRBJ2-1, with 11 bases matching TRBD2. The CDR3 extends over 17 amino acids. Germline CDR1 and CDR2: MGHDK and SYGVNS. The V segment lost 7 bases and the J segment 10 bases; nucleotides outside the gene matches: 18. The CDR3 nucleotides are TGTGCCAGCATGAAGCGGACCGGGACTAGCGGACCGCAAGAGCAGTTCTTC. Translated: CASMKRTGTSGPQEQFF.

V is TRBV4-3 and J is TRBJ2-7; the D gene is possibly TRBD1 (5 bases). The ends were cut back, 4 bases at V and 2 bases at J, with 9 bases in the middle. The CDR3 consists of 13 residues. CDR1 is LGHNA and CDR2 is YSLEER in the germline V gene. DNA of the CDR3: TGCGCCAGCAGCCGGACACTTACCTACGAGCAGTACTTC. Its translation: CASSRTLTYEQYF.

The chain employs TRBV28 and TRBJ2-7; the match to TRBD1 covers 9 bases. CDR1 is MDHEN and CDR2 is SYDVKM in the germline V gene. The CDR3 loop spans 17 amino acids. The V segment lost 8 bases and the J segment 5 bases; nucleotides outside the gene matches: 19. In nucleotides, the CDR3 is TGTGCCAGCTCCTCTAGGGGTGTCGGGACAGGGAATGACGAGCAGTACTTC. Its protein is CASSSRGVGTGNDEQYF.

To note about this clone: Additional DNA sequences in this sample encode the identical CDR3. The J gene is TRBJ2-7, the V gene TRBV28; tentative D call: TRBD2 (5 bases). This CDR3 region has 13 residues. V shed 2 bases and J shed 1 base, with 6 bases lying between them. Germline loops: CDR1 MDHEN, CDR2 SYDVKM. CDR3 coding DNA: TGTGCCAGCAGTTTACGGGGATCCTACGAGCAGTACTTC. Translated: CASSLRGSYEQYF.

V gene TRBV12-3 or TRBV12-4 combines with J gene TRBJ1-5, with unresolved D. The CDR3 has 12 residues. V lost 6 bases, J lost 4 bases, and 7 bases lay in between. The CDR3 is CASRQANQPQHF. For the CDR3, the DNA is TGTGCCAGCAGGCAGGCAAATCAGCCCCAGCATTTT.

V and J are TRBV4-3 and TRBJ2-7; 8 nucleotides align to TRBD1. This CDR3 region has 17 residues. V gave up 0 bases and J gave up 1 base; unmatched junction bases: 8. Germline V CDR1 and CDR2: LGHNA, YSLEER. The CDR3: CASSQDATGTGSYEQYF. CDR3 coding DNA: TGCGCCAGCAGCCAAGATGCCACCGGGACAGGTTCCTACGAGCAGTACTTC.

This clone occurred a few times. V usage is TRBV7-3 and J usage is TRBJ2-7, with 13 bases fitting TRBD2. From germline, CDR1 is SGHTA and CDR2 FQGTGA. This CDR3 is built from 16 residues. The V segment lost 3 bases and the J segment 5 bases; nucleotides outside the gene matches: 7. The CDR3 is CASSFQGLAGDNEQYF. The CDR3 DNA sequence: TGTGCCAGCAGCTTCCAAGGACTAGCGGGAGACAACGAGCAGTACTTC.

This chain connects TRBV30 to TRBJ2-3; perhaps TRBD1 as D (6 bases). The CDR3 has 14 residues. Germline values: CDR1 GTSNPN, CDR2 SVGIG (reference sequence). Deletions cut 4 bases from V and 4 bases from J, with 15 bases between. The CDR3 region is CAWTSGVVSDTQYF. The CDR3 DNA sequence: TGTGCCTGGACGTCAGGGGTCGTGTCAGATACGCAGTATTTT. The whole variable domain, remainder taken from reference TRBV30 and TRBJ2-3, is SQTIHQWPATLVQPVGSPLSLECTVEGTSNPNLYWYRQAAGRGLQLLFYSVGIGQISSEVPQNLSASRPQDRQFILSSKKLLLSDSGFYLCAWTSGVVSDTQYFGPGTRLTVL.

V gene TRBV10-3 combines with J gene TRBJ1-1, with D tentatively TRBD1 (5 bases). The CDR3 has 15 residues. Trimming took 4 bases from V and 0 from J, leaving 12 bases between them. Per germline, CDR1 ENHRY and CDR2 SYGVKD. The CDR3 nucleotides read TGTGCCATCAGTGCCTTTCGACAGCTGAACACTGAAGCTTTCTTT. Protein product: CAISAFRQLNTEAFF.

This rearrangement joins TRBV24-1 to TRBJ1-2, with TRBD1 identical over 9 bases. CDR1 and CDR2 from the germline V gene are KGHDR and SFDVKD. This CDR3 comprises 14 residues. Losses at the gene ends were 3 bases for V and 6 bases for J; bases not matched to a gene: 4. The CDR3 DNA reads TGTGCCACCAGTGATGGCGACAGGGGGAATGGCTACACCTTC. It specifies CATSDGDRGNGYTF.

This chain uses TRBV7-3 with TRBJ2-7; perhaps TRBD1 as D (6 bases). Germline V gene sequence: CDR1 SGHTA, CDR2 FQGTGA. The CDR3 totals 14 residues. The germline V and J ends were trimmed by 5 bases and 2 bases, with 13 bases remaining between them. Written as DNA, the CDR3 is TGTGCCAGCAGCCAGGGTAGGGGGACCTACGAGCAGTACTTC. It encodes CASSQGRGTYEQYF.

The V gene is TRBV7-9, the J gene TRBJ2-7, with a weak D call TRBD1 (6 bases). CDR1 and CDR2 from the germline V gene are SEHNR and FQNEAQ (reference sequence). CDR3 length: 14 residues. Between the trimmed V and J ends, which lost 4 bases and 2 bases, there was a span of 12 bases. The CDR3 bases are TGTGCCAGCAGCTCCCAAGGGGGTCCCTACGAGCAGTACTTC. Its translation is CASSSQGGPYEQYF.

The chain has TRBV20-1 and TRBJ2-7; TRBD2 matches at 8 bases. CDR3 length equals 15 residues. Germline values: CDR1 DFQATT, CDR2 SNEGSKA (reference sequence). Trimming at V came to 3 bases and at J to 6 bases, leaving 13 bases not matched to a gene. The CDR3 reads CSASPIRGGDGEQYF. The CDR3 region has the DNA TGCAGTGCTAGTCCTATCCGGGGGGGGGACGGCGAGCAGTACTTC.